Shown below are 20 T cell receptor beta chains from a single sample sequenced in a study of blood T cell repertoires in COVID-19. The data were produced by immunoSEQ multiplex PCR, yet TCRdb's version contains in-frame clones alone and is incomplete. The sample holds 150,000 to 180,000 clones, about 80% seen once. The sample was peripheral blood. All receptors derive from a man in his 60s with acute or convalescent COVID-19.

The V gene is TRBV2, the J gene TRBJ1-1; D uncertain. V was cut by 5 bases and J by 1 base, with 8 bases left in between. Germline CDR1 is SNHLY and CDR2 is FYNNEI. The CDR3 extends over 13 amino acids. The CDR3 loop reads CASSLAANTEAFF. CDR3 nucleotide sequence: TGTGCCAGCAGTCTTGCGGCGAACACTGAAGCTTTCTTT.

The V and J genes are TRBV6-6 and TRBJ1-6; 10 bases are a match to TRBD1. The CDR3 spans 14 residues. Germline CDR1 reads MNHNY; CDR2 reads SVGAGI (reference sequence). Losses at the gene ends were 10 bases for V and 4 bases for J; bases not matched to a gene: 4. DNA of the CDR3: TGTGCCACCGCGGACAGGGGGTATAATTCACCCCTCCACTTT. Protein product: CATADRGYNSPLHF.

This chain links TRBV19 with TRBJ2-3, with D maybe TRBD2 (5 bases). CDR3 length equals 15 residues. Germline CDR1 reads LNHDA; CDR2 reads SQIVND (reference sequence). Trimming removed 0 bases at V and 5 bases at J, with 12 bases between. This CDR3 reads CASSIDIDGKDTQYF. CDR3 in DNA: TGTGCCAGTAGTATAGATATCGACGGGAAAGATACGCAGTATTTT.

The rearrangement joins TRBV2 to TRBJ2-5; 10 bases agree with TRBD2. CDR3 size: 14 residues. V lost 8 bases, J lost 7 bases, and 10 bases stayed unmatched. CDR1 and CDR2 (germline): SNHLY, FYNNEI. The CDR3 DNA sequence: TGTGCCAGCTCTAGCGGGAGTGGGGGAGGGACCCAGTACTTC. Its translation is CASSSGSGGGTQYF.

The chain has TRBV7-6 and TRBJ2-3; TRBD2 matches 11 bases. Germline V gives CDR1 SGHVS, CDR2 FNYEAQ. The CDR3 loop spans 16 amino acids. Germline trimming cut 5 bases from V and 3 bases from J; bases unmatched to any gene: 7. CDR3 loop: CASSRLAGGPTDTQYF. The CDR3 bases are TGTGCCAGCAGCCGTTTAGCGGGGGGGCCAACAGATACGCAGTATTTT. The full variable domain, completed using reference TRBV7-6 and TRBJ2-3, is GAGVSQSPRYKVTKRGQDVALRCDPISGHVSLYWYRQALGQGPEFLTYFNYEAQQDKSGLPNDRFSAERPEGSISTLTIQRTEQRDSAMYRCASSRLAGGPTDTQYFGPGTRLTVL.

This chain connects TRBV3-1 (or the pseudogene TRBV3-2) to TRBJ2-7; tentative D call: TRBD1 (5 bases). V was clipped by 2 bases and J by 2 bases, with 10 bases between them. The CDR3 length is 14 residues. Germline V gives CDR1 LGHDT, CDR2 YNNKEL (reference sequence). The DNA for the CDR3 is TGTGCCAGCAGCCAATATTCAGGGACCTACGAGCAGTACTTC. This sequence encodes CASSQYSGTYEQYF.

This rearrangement joins TRBV12-3 or TRBV12-4 to TRBJ2-1; TRBD2 matches 9 bases. The CDR3 runs 13 residues. J was trimmed by 8 bases and V by 8 bases; bases with no gene match: 7. As DNA, the CDR3 is TGTGCCAGCCGGCTAGCGGGGATAGATGAGCAGTTCTTC. Encoded protein: CASRLAGIDEQFF.

This clone has only a few counts. The chain links TRBV12-3 or TRBV12-4 to TRBJ1-6; D unresolved. Trimming took 1 base from V and 13 from J, leaving 5 bases between them. The CDR3 contains 11 residues. CDR3 in DNA: TGTGCCAGCAGTTTAGGGGCCCCCCTCCACTTT. Translation: CASSLGAPLHF.

V is TRBV6-5 and J is TRBJ2-7; TRBD2 agrees at 9 bases. Germline-derived CDR1 and CDR2 are MNHEY and SVGAGI. After removal of 6 bases from V and 0 bases from J, the junction contained 6 bases not matched to a gene. The CDR3 loop spans 15 amino acids. As DNA, the CDR3 is TGTGCCAGCAGACCCGGGACTAGCAGCTCCTACGAGCAGTACTTC. Translating it yields CASRPGTSSSYEQYF.

This clone has just a few counts. This chain joins TRBV5-4 and TRBJ2-1, with 12 positions matching TRBD2. V was pared by 0 bases and J by 9 bases, with 7 bases of the junction left unmatched. In germline, CDR1 is SGHNT, CDR2 YYREEE (reference sequence). This CDR3 comprises 16 residues. CDR3 sequence: CASSLGASGGAGEQFF. The CDR3 DNA follows: TGTGCCAGCAGCTTGGGAGCTAGCGGGGGGGCGGGTGAGCAGTTCTTC.

The gene calls are TRBV19 and TRBJ1-2; TRBD1 matches at 9 bases. This CDR3 region has 13 residues. J gave up 7 bases and V 3 bases, and 3 bases lay outside the gene matches. The germline gives CDR1 LNHDA, CDR2 SQIVND (reference sequence). Here the CDR3 DNA reads TGTGCCAGTAGTATGGGACAGGGCGGTGGCTACACCTTC. It is translated as CASSMGQGGGYTF.

The chain links TRBV5-5 to TRBJ1-2, with D possibly TRBD1 on 5 matching bases. The CDR3 runs 13 residues. The V gene lost 2 bases and the J gene lost 8 bases, with 13 bases spanning the gap. CDR1 is SGHKS and CDR2 is YYEKEE in the germline V gene (reference sequence). Written as DNA, the CDR3 is TGTGCCAGCAGCTTACGGGGGGGAAGAGGCTACACCTTC. Amino acids: CASSLRGGRGYTF.

The V gene is TRBV5-4, the J gene TRBJ2-7; maybe TRBD1 (6 bases). Germline CDR1 and CDR2: SGHNT and YYREEE (reference sequence). Trimming pared 2 bases from V and 2 bases from J, leaving 11 bases between. The CDR3 has 14 amino acids. CDR3 residues: CASSFGQLTYEQYF. CDR3 bases: TGTGCCAGCAGCTTCGGACAGCTAACCTACGAGCAGTACTTC.

This chain connects TRBV6-2 or TRBV6-3 to TRBJ2-4; D perhaps matches TRBD2 (7 bases). Germline V lookup: CDR1 MNHEY, CDR2 SVGEGT. The V end lost 4 bases, the J end lost 0 bases, and 13 bases lay between the germline ends. The length of the CDR3 is 16 residues. CDR3 residues: CASSSGGALAKNIQYF. The DNA for the CDR3 is TGTGCCAGCAGTTCTGGGGGGGCTCTAGCCAAAAACATTCAGTACTTC.

The rearrangement uses TRBV6-2 or TRBV6-3 and TRBJ2-7; TRBD2 agrees at 10 bases. In germline, CDR1 is MNHEY, CDR2 SVGEGT. CDR3 size: 16 residues. The V gene end was trimmed by 5 bases and the J gene end by 3 bases; junction bases not matched to a gene: 10. In nucleotides, the CDR3 is TGTGCCAGCAGTACTGGAGCGGGGGGGACTAACTACGAGCAGTACTTC. Its translation is CASSTGAGGTNYEQYF.

The DNA for the CDR3 is TGCGCCAGCAGCTTGTTGGGTGGTAGCGGGACCGGACAAGAGACCCAGTACTTC. The encoded protein is CASSLLGGSGTGQETQYF. This chain connects TRBV5-1 to TRBJ2-5; TRBD2 matches at 8 bases. The V segment lost 1 base and the J segment 2 bases; nucleotides outside the gene matches: 13. The CDR3 runs 18 residues. The V gene's germline CDR1 is SGHRS and CDR2 YFSETQ.

In DNA form, the CDR3 reads TGTGCCAGCAGGATATGGGGGGCTAGCGGGTCTAAAGAGACCCAGTACTTC. Its translation is CASRIWGASGSKETQYF. The chain uses TRBV2 and TRBJ2-5; TRBD2 matches at 8 bases. This CDR3 comprises 17 residues. The V segment lost 6 bases and the J segment 3 bases; nucleotides outside the gene matches: 15. Germline CDR1 reads SNHLY; CDR2 reads FYNNEI.

The chain couples TRBV4-2 to TRBJ2-6; D gene unclear. This CDR3 comprises 17 residues. In germline, CDR1 is LGHNA, CDR2 YNFKEQ. Trimming removed 2 bases from V and 0 bases from J, with 11 bases in between. DNA for the CDR3: TGTGCCAGCAGCCAAAATGAGGTACGCTCTGGGGCCAACGTCCTGACTTTC. Protein sequence: CASSQNEVRSGANVLTF.

The CDR3 nucleotides are TGTGCCAGCAGCTTGGGGGCGACAGGGAGGATGCAGCCCCAGCATTTT. Protein: CASSLGATGRMQPQHF. The chain combines TRBV5-6 with TRBJ1-5; TRBD1 matches 7 bases. The germline CDR1 and CDR2 sequences are SGHDT and YYEEEE. With V trimmed by 0 bases and J by 7 bases, 10 bases remained unmatched. The CDR3 totals 16 residues.

Written as DNA, the CDR3 is TGTGCCAGCAGCCCGGGACTTCCTAGCTACGAGCAGTACTTC. Protein product: CASSPGLPSYEQYF. V and J are TRBV2 and TRBJ2-7; D might be TRBD2 (6 bases). The CDR3 has 14 amino acids. Germline V gives CDR1 SNHLY, CDR2 FYNNEI. Trimming pared 6 bases from V and 3 bases from J, leaving 15 bases between.